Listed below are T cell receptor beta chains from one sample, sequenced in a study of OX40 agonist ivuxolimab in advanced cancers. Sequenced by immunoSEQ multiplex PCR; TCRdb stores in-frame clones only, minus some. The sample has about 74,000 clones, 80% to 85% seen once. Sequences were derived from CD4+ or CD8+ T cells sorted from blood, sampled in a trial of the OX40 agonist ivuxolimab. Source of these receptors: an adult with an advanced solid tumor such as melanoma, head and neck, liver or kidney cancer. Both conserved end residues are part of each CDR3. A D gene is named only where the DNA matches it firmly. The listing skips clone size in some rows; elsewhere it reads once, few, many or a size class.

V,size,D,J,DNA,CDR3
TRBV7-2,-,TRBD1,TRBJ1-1,TGTGCCAGCAGCCCAGGGACAGGTGAAGCTTTCTTT,CASSPGTGEAFF
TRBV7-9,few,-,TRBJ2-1,TGTGCCAGCAGCTTATGGGCAAACAATGAGCAGTTCTTC,CASSLWANNEQFF
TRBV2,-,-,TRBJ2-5,TGTGCCAGCAGTGAACCTTTCTCGCGACAGGAGAAGCAGTACTTC,CASSEPFSRQEKQYF
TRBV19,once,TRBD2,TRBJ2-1,TGTGCCAGTAGTATTTCAGGCGGGAGGACCGCCTACAATGAGCAGTTCTTC,CASSISGGRTAYNEQFF
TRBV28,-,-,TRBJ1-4,TGTGCCAGCAGGCAGGGAGAAAAACTGTTTTTT,CASRQGEKLFF
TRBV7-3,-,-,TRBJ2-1,TGTGCCAGCAGCTTAATGTCGGGATACAATGAGCAGTTCTTC,CASSLMSGYNEQFF
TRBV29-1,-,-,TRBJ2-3,TGCAGCTTTAGGGGCACAGATACGCAGTATTTT,CSFRGTDTQYF
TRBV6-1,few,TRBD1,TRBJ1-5,TGTGCCAGCAGTGTGGACAGGGGCAATCAGCCCCAGCATTTT,CASSVDRGNQPQHF
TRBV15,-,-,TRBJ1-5,TGTGCCACACAGGAAAGCAATCAGCCCCAGCATTTT,CATQESNQPQHF
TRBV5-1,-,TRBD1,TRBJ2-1,TGCGCCAGCAGCTTACAGGGGGCCTACAATGAGCAGTTCTTC,CASSLQGAYNEQFF
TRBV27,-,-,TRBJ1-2,TGTGCCAGCAGTCCCTTCGGCCGCCAACCAAACTATGGCTACACCTTC,CASSPFGRQPNYGYTF
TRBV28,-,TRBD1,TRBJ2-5,TGTGCCAGCAGGCCTAACAGGGGGCGCGAGGGAGGAGAGACCCAGTACTTC,CASRPNRGREGGETQYF
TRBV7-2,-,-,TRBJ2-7,TGTGCCAGCAGCCCCCCGGGGGTCGAGCAGTACTTC,CASSPPGVEQYF
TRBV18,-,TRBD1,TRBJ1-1,TGTGCCAGCTCCCCCCGACAGGGGAACACTGAAGCTTTCTTT,CASSPRQGNTEAFF
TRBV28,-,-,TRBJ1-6,TGTGCCAGCGGGCCGTATAATTCACCCCTCCACTTT,CASGPYNSPLHF
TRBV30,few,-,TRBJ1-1,TGTGCCGTTGGACTCCAGAACACTGAAGCTTTCTTT,CAVGLQNTEAFF
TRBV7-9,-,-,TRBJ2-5,TGTGCCAGCGCATCGGGGGGCCGGGGACAAGAGACCCAGTACTTC,CASASGGRGQETQYF
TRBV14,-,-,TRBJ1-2,TGTGCCAGCAGCCAAGTAGGACAGATGAAGTTCAATGGCTACACCTTC,CASSQVGQMKFNGYTF
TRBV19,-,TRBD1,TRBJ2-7,TGTGCCAGTAGTACACAGGGGGCGCGGAACGAGCAGTACTTC,CASSTQGARNEQYF
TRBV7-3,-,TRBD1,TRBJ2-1,TGTGCCAGCAGCCCCAAGACAGGGGACAATGAGCAGTTCTTC,CASSPKTGDNEQFF
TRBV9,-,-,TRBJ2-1,TGTGCCAGCAGCGTAGTGGGGCAGGGGTCGGTTAATGAGCAGTTCTTC,CASSVVGQGSVNEQFF
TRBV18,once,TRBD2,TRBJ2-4,TGTGCCAGCTCAAACTTGGGGGGGAGAGGCGAAAACATTCAGTACTTC,CASSNLGGRGENIQYF
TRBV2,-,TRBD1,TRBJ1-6,TGTGCCAGCAGGAGGGACAGGGAGTCACCCCTCCACTTT,CASRRDRESPLHF
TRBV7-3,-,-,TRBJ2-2,TGTGCCAGCAGCTTAAGCAACACCGGGGAGCTGTTTTTT,CASSLSNTGELFF
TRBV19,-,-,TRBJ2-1,TGTGCCAGTACCCCGGACTACTCCTACAATGAGCAGTTCTTC,CASTPDYSYNEQFF
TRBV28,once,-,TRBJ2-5,TGTGCCAGCAGTTTGGCCTCGACAGGTAACCAAGAGACCCAGTACTTC,CASSLASTGNQETQYF